The 17 T cell receptor beta chains given below trace back to one sample, sequenced in a study of T cells in Graves' hyperthyroidism and ophthalmopathy. TCR beta CDR3 regions were amplified from RNA transcripts. In the first-round RT-PCR of the TCR CDR3, the HTBI primer set was used. TCRdb independently ran MiXCR on the multiplex PCR reads; one entry per CDR3 protein. The sample holds approximately 710,000 distinct CDR3 sequences, approximately 15% seen once. Sequencing was performed on blood. The receptors shown here come from a man over 45 with Graves' hyperthyroidism.

In its sample, this clonotype was seen many times. V usage is TRBV28 and J usage is TRBJ2-7; D unresolved. Trimming cost V 0 bases and J 2 bases, with 11 bases left between them. Germline V gene data show CDR1 as MDHEN and CDR2 as SYDVKM. This CDR3 is built from 15 residues. CDR3: CASSLWGSPPYEQYF. As DNA, the CDR3 is TGTGCCAGCAGTTTATGGGGGTCACCGCCCTACGAGCAGTACTTC. The entire variable domain, with the rest obtained from reference TRBV28 and TRBJ2-7, is as follows: DVKVTQSSRYLVKRTGEKVFLECVQDMDHENMFWYRQDPGLGLRLIYFSYDVKMKEKGDIPEGYSVSREKKERFSLILESASTNQTSMYLCASSLWGSPPYEQYFGPGTRLTVT.

This clonotype was seen ten or more times. This sequence joins TRBV28 and TRBJ2-7; maybe TRBD2 (6 bases). This CDR3 spans 15 amino acids. Germline-derived CDR1 and CDR2 are MDHEN and SYDVKM. The V gene lost 1 base and the J gene lost 3 bases, with 13 bases spanning the gap. DNA of the CDR3: TGTGCCAGCAGTTTATATACAAACGGGGGCTACGAGCAGTACTTC. This gives the protein CASSLYTNGGYEQYF.

This clonotype was recorded a few times. This chain connects TRBV4-1 to TRBJ2-1, with D possibly being TRBD2 (5 bases). Trimming removed 0 bases at V and 3 bases at J, with 12 bases between. The V gene's germline CDR1 is MGHRA and CDR2 YSYEKL. The CDR3 is made up of 16 amino acids. This chain's CDR3 is CASSQDPSTVYNEQFF. The CDR3 DNA reads as TGCGCCAGCAGCCAAGACCCTAGCACCGTCTACAATGAGCAGTTCTTC.

The genes are TRBV14 and TRBJ1-6; unclear D gene. Germline V gene sequence: CDR1 SGHDN, CDR2 FVKESK. The CDR3 length is 14 residues. Trimming pared 1 base from V and 10 bases from J, leaving 11 bases between. The CDR3 spells CASSQVRAESPLHF. In nucleotides, the CDR3 is TGTGCCAGCAGCCAAGTGCGGGCGGAGTCACCCCTCCACTTT.

This clonotype was observed many times. In DNA, the CDR3 is TGTGCCAGCTCATTAGCGGGGGTGGAGACCCAGTACTTC. Protein product: CASSLAGVETQYF. The genes are TRBV5-4 and TRBJ2-5; 9 nucleotides align to TRBD2. After removal of 7 bases from V and 5 bases from J, the junction contained 6 bases not matched to a gene. The CDR3 has 13 amino acids. CDR1 is SGHNT and CDR2 is YYREEE in the germline V gene (reference sequence).

V is TRBV24-1 and J is TRBJ2-3; 10 bases are a match to TRBD2. The CDR3 length is 14 residues. Germline V gives CDR1 KGHDR, CDR2 SFDVKD. The V and J ends lost 9 bases and 3 bases, in that order; junction bases with no gene match: 5. DNA for the CDR3: TGTGCCACCCAGCGGGAGGGGGTGACAGATACGCAGTATTTT. Its protein product is CATQREGVTDTQYF.

As regards this clonotype: Because the CDR3 is missing its conserved closing phenylalanine or tryptophan, this is likely a read error. The rearrangement uses TRBV29-1 and TRBJ1-6; TRBD1 matches at 8 bases. Trimming took 7 bases from V and 2 from J; bases not matched to a gene: 10. CDR3 size: 16 residues. Germline values: CDR1 SQVTM, CDR2 ANQGSEA. CDR3 sequence (DNA): TGCAGCGCCTCCCCGACAGGGGTGGCCTATAATTCACCCCTCCACCTT. This codes for CSASPTGVAYNSPLHL.

This clonotype was seen many times. CDR3 bases: TGTGCCAGCAGTCCACTTCGGGACAGCTACACTGAAGCTTTCTTT. This sequence encodes CASSPLRDSYTEAFF. The chain recombines TRBV6-2 or TRBV6-3 with TRBJ1-1, with 7 bases matching TRBD1. The J segment lost 3 bases and the V segment lost 5 bases, leaving 9 bases of the junction unmatched. Germline CDR1 reads MNHEY; CDR2 reads SVGEGT. The CDR3 spans 15 residues.

In this sample, this clonotype turned up many times. The chain recombines TRBV6-1 with TRBJ2-2; TRBD2 matches at 8 bases. V shed 6 bases and J 6 bases; nucleotides not matched to a gene: 3. The germline V gene encodes CDR1 MNHNS and CDR2 SASEGT. CDR3 size: 13 residues. CDR3 sequence: CASRVLAAGELFF. Written as DNA, the CDR3 is TGTGCCAGCAGGGTACTAGCGGCCGGGGAGCTGTTTTTT.

The CDR3 bases are TGTGCCACCAGCAGAGATCCTACCTACGAGCAGTACTTC. As protein: CATSRDPTYEQYF. V gene TRBV15 combines with J gene TRBJ2-7; D unresolved. V dropped 0 bases and J dropped 2 bases, with 5 bases sitting between them. Germline V gene lookup returns CDR1 LNHNV and CDR2 YYDKDF (reference sequence). The CDR3 totals 13 residues.

This clonotype was counted at least ten times. J is TRBJ1-1 and V is TRBV7-2, with D uncertain. The CDR3 has 13 residues. The ends were cut back, 6 bases at V and 1 base at J, with 9 bases in the middle. CDR1 SGHTA and CDR2 FQGNSA come from the germline V gene. DNA for the CDR3: TGTGCCAGCAGATTAACAGCGAACACTGAAGCTTTCTTT. Amino acid sequence: CASRLTANTEAFF.

This clonotype was counted many times. The chain joins TRBV5-1 to TRBJ1-1; TRBD1 agrees at 7 bases. This CDR3 is 15 amino acids long. Germline lookup yields CDR1 SGHRS and CDR2 YFSETQ. The V segment lost 0 bases and the J segment 6 bases; nucleotides outside the gene matches: 8. CDR3 in amino acids: CASSLGQGTVSEAFF. The CDR3 DNA sequence: TGCGCCAGCAGCTTGGGACAGGGAACCGTTTCTGAAGCTTTCTTT. Variable domain in full (rest from reference TRBV5-1 and TRBJ1-1): KAGVTQTPRYLIKTRGQQVTLSCSPISGHRSVSWYQQTPGQGLQFLFEYFSETQRNKGNFPGRFSGRQFSNSRSEMNVSTLELGDSALYLCASSLGQGTVSEAFFGQGTRLTVV.

This clonotype was counted ten times or more. This rearrangement joins TRBV7-9 to TRBJ2-1; D is undetermined. The V end lost 8 bases, the J end lost 0 bases, and 17 bases lay between the germline ends. The CDR3 totals 16 residues. The V gene's germline CDR1 is SEHNR and CDR2 FQNEAQ (reference sequence). The CDR3 DNA is TGTGCCAGCTCACCCTCGGGCTTGAGCTCCTACAATGAGCAGTTCTTC. This sequence encodes CASSPSGLSSYNEQFF.

This clonotype appeared many times. V is TRBV29-1 and J is TRBJ1-1, with 7 bases identical to TRBD1. The germline V gene has CDR1 SQVTM and CDR2 ANQGSEA. The CDR3 sequence is 13 residues long. V shed 6 bases and J 3 bases; nucleotides not matched to a gene: 7. The CDR3 reads CSVTGSEDTEAFF. The CDR3 DNA is TGCAGCGTGACAGGGAGTGAGGACACTGAAGCTTTCTTT.

A few counts support this clonotype. The CDR3 sequence is CSAKWDRVMDIQYF. CDR3 nucleotide sequence: TGCAGTGCTAAATGGGACAGGGTCATGGACATTCAGTACTTC. The J gene is TRBJ2-4, the V gene TRBV20-1; 9 bases fit TRBD1. This CDR3 has 14 residues. Unmatched junction bases numbered 9, after V lost 4 bases and J lost 8 bases. Germline CDR1 is DFQATT and CDR2 is SNEGSKA (reference sequence).

With respect to this clonotype: A read error is possible here, since a much larger clone lies one base away. DNA for the CDR3: TGTGACAGCAGCTTAGAAGTCACCGGGGAGCTGTTTTTT. Translated: CDSSLEVTGELFF. The rearrangement links TRBV7-8 to TRBJ2-2; D is unclear. This CDR3 region has 13 residues. Germline V gene lookup returns CDR1 SGHVS and CDR2 FQNEAQ.

This sequence joins TRBV15 and TRBJ2-6, with D maybe TRBD2 (5 bases). The CDR3 extends over 15 amino acids. Germline CDR1 is LNHNV and CDR2 is YYDKDF (reference sequence). Trimming shortened V by 0 bases and J by 4 bases, and 7 bases separated the two germline ends. CDR3 DNA: TGTGCCACCAGCAGAGAACTAGGAGGGGCCAACGTCCTGACTTTC. Translated, it gives CATSRELGGANVLTF.